These 18 T cell receptor beta chains were sequenced from one sample in a study of shared clonotypes between healthy human individuals. Clones were read by immunoSEQ multiplex PCR, and TCRdb kept only the in-frame ones, dropping some. The table shows over a million clones, with about 84% occurring only once. Sequencing used memory CD4+ T cells from PBMCs. Subset given: CD45RA-negative fraction. The receptors were gathered from a man between 18 and 35 years old in good health. Some clones in this sample may be carry-over from other donors' samples.

CDR3 coding DNA: TGTGCCAGCAGTGTCAGACAGGGACCGGGGGAGACCCAGTACTTC. Amino acid sequence: CASSVRQGPGETQYF. The chain combines TRBV27 with TRBJ2-5; 7 bases are shared with TRBD1. Losses at the gene ends were 5 bases for V and 5 bases for J; bases not matched to a gene: 11. Germline lookup yields CDR1 MNHEY and CDR2 SMNVEV (reference sequence). The CDR3 runs 15 residues.

The V call is TRBV15, the J call TRBJ2-7, with 10 bases identical to TRBD2. The germline V gene encodes CDR1 LNHNV and CDR2 YYDKDF (reference sequence). The CDR3 covers 15 residues. The ends lost 3 bases at V and 1 base at J; junction bases unmatched: 3. The CDR3 region is CATSRGTSASYEQYF. In DNA form, the CDR3 reads TGTGCCACCAGCAGGGGGACTAGCGCATCCTACGAGCAGTACTTC.

On this clone itself: Other DNA sequences in the sample encode the same CDR3. The rearrangement links TRBV28 to TRBJ1-2; D not resolved. With 6 bases removed from V and 0 bases from J, the gap between germline ends came to 8 bases. The CDR3 is 13 amino acids. CDR1 and CDR2 (germline): MDHEN, SYDVKM. In DNA, the CDR3 is TGTGCCAGCAGCTCGGGCCCTAACTATGGCTACACCTTC. This codes for CASSSGPNYGYTF.

The chain couples TRBV7-9 to TRBJ2-1; D is undetermined. CDR1 is SEHNR and CDR2 is FQNEAQ in the germline V gene (reference sequence). Trimming pared 7 bases from V and 4 bases from J, leaving 20 bases between. This CDR3 has 16 amino acids. The CDR3 coding sequence is TGTGCCAGCACCCCCGCCAGAGGCAGTAGATACAATGAGCAGTTCTTC. Its protein product is CASTPARGSRYNEQFF.

This chain joins TRBV5-5 and TRBJ2-1, with 10 bases lining up with TRBD1. CDR1 and CDR2 from the germline V gene are SGHKS and YYEKEE (reference sequence). The V and J ends lost 4 bases and 6 bases, in that order; junction bases with no gene match: 16. The CDR3 has 18 residues. CDR3 in DNA: TGTGCCAGCAGCAGAACCAAAACCGGGACAGGGGCCCTCAATGAGCAGTTCTTC. This codes for CASSRTKTGTGALNEQFF.

The V gene is TRBV5-3, the J gene TRBJ2-1; 8 bases fit TRBD1. TRBV5-3 is an open reading frame whose function is uncertain. This CDR3 comprises 17 residues. J gave up 7 bases and V 4 bases, and 16 bases lay outside the gene matches. The CDR3 coding sequence is TGTGCCAGAAGCGTGCCGGGACAGGACCCTCCGAGGAATGAGCAGTTCTTC. The encoded protein is CARSVPGQDPPRNEQFF.

Regarding this clone: It differs at one base from a far larger clone, so likely a read error. This chain uses TRBV30 with TRBJ2-2, with D possibly being TRBD1 or TRBD2 (5 bases each). The CDR3 is 16 amino acids. Germline V CDR1 and CDR2: GTSNPN, SVGIG (reference sequence). The CDR3 protein is CTWTRGHQAVAGELFF. CDR3 bases: TGTACCTGGACTCGAGGACACCAGGCCGTCGCCGGGGAGCTGTTTTTT.

Remarks on this clone: The same CDR3 is also encoded by other DNA sequences in this sample. The chain couples TRBV7-2 to TRBJ2-1; maybe TRBD2 (6 bases). V was cut by 3 bases and J by 9 bases, with 9 bases left in between. The CDR3 runs to 12 residues. Per the germline V gene, CDR1 is SGHTA and CDR2 is FQGNSA. The CDR3 reads CASSLGRGEQFF. The CDR3 DNA sequence: TGTGCCAGCAGCTTGGGGCGGGGTGAGCAGTTCTTC.

This clone was counted a few times. The chain combines TRBV19 with TRBJ1-6; perhaps TRBD1 as D (6 bases). The CDR3 is 15 residues long. Trimming removed 3 bases at V and 10 bases at J, with 16 bases between. Per the germline V gene, CDR1 is LNHDA and CDR2 is SQIVND (reference sequence). CDR3 coding DNA: TGTGCCAGTAGTATTCCTGGACAGCTGGGGTCACCCCTCCACTTT. As protein: CASSIPGQLGSPLHF.

The chain uses TRBV5-1 and TRBJ2-7; possibly TRBD1 for D (5 bases). V was pared by 3 bases and J by 4 bases, with 11 bases between. The CDR3 sequence is 13 residues long. The germline CDR1 and CDR2 sequences are SGHRS and YFSETQ. The CDR3 coding sequence is TGCGCCAGCAGCTCAGCAGGGTATTACGAGCAGTACTTC. This encodes CASSSAGYYEQYF. The whole variable domain, filled in from reference TRBV5-1 and TRBJ2-7, reads KAGVTQTPRYLIKTRGQQVTLSCSPISGHRSVSWYQQTPGQGLQFLFEYFSETQRNKGNFPGRFSGRQFSNSRSEMNVSTLELGDSALYLCASSSAGYYEQYFGPGTRLTVT.

Concerning this clone: A much larger clone sits a single nucleotide away, making a read error possible. The V call is TRBV7-9, the J call TRBJ2-7; D is undetermined. The germline V and J ends were trimmed by 3 bases and 0 bases, with 3 bases remaining between them. The CDR3 loop spans 12 amino acids. CDR1 SEHNR and CDR2 FQNEAQ come from the germline V gene (reference sequence). The CDR3 nucleotides read TGTGCCAGCAGCTTCCACTCCTACGAGCAGTACTTC. This encodes CASSFHSYEQYF.

The chain carries TRBV7-9 and TRBJ2-7; 8 bases align to TRBD2. V shed 5 bases and J 2 bases; nucleotides not matched to a gene: 5. The CDR3 totals 14 residues. Looked up from germline, CDR1 is SEHNR and CDR2 is FQNEAQ (reference sequence). The CDR3 spells CASSPGLAPYEQYF. CDR3 DNA: TGTGCCAGCAGCCCCGGACTAGCTCCCTACGAGCAGTACTTC.

The genes are TRBV23-1 and TRBJ2-7, with D possibly matching TRBD1 (6 bases). TRBV23-1 has ORF status, its function being uncertain. The germline V and J ends were trimmed by 4 bases and 2 bases, with 12 bases remaining between them. This CDR3 contains 14 residues. CDR3 region: CASSPRTDTYEQYF. The CDR3 DNA follows: TGCGCCAGCAGTCCTCGGACAGATACCTACGAGCAGTACTTC.

A note on this clone: An end of the junction differs from the germline gene, which may be a read error. The chain combines TRBV7-9 with TRBJ2-3; 13 positions match TRBD2. The CDR3 extends over 18 amino acids. CDR1 and CDR2 (germline): SEHNR, FQNEAQ (reference sequence). The CDR3 here is CASSLAGLAGESTDTQYF. The CDR3 region has the DNA TGTGCCAGCAGCCTAGCTGGACTAGCGGGAGAGTCAACAGATACGCAGTATTTT.

As to this clone: The sample holds other DNA sequences that translate to the same CDR3. CDR3: CASSLVPTGELFF. In nucleotides, the CDR3 is TGCGCCAGCAGCTTGGTACCTACCGGGGAGCTGTTTTTT. This chain uses TRBV5-1 with TRBJ2-2, with unresolved D. Germline V gives CDR1 SGHRS, CDR2 YFSETQ. The length of the CDR3 is 13 residues. Trimming shortened V by 0 bases and J by 5 bases, and 5 bases separated the two germline ends.

V usage is TRBV19 and J usage is TRBJ2-2, with a tentative D call TRBD2 (5 bases). The ends were cut back, 7 bases at V and 4 bases at J, with 13 bases in the middle. This CDR3 has 14 residues. The germline V gene encodes CDR1 LNHDA and CDR2 SQIVND (reference sequence). CDR3 coding DNA: TGTGCCAGTACCCTGAGGGTAGGCACCGGGGAGCTGTTTTTT. It translates to CASTLRVGTGELFF.

This chain links TRBV5-8 with TRBJ1-2; 7 nucleotides agree with TRBD1. V shed 5 bases, J shed 4 bases, and the junction held 5 bases outside the gene matches. The germline V gene encodes CDR1 SGHTS and CDR2 YDEGEE. The CDR3 covers 13 residues. Here the CDR3 DNA reads TGTGCCAGCAGACCAGGGGGTACCTATGGCTACACCTTC. It is translated as CASRPGGTYGYTF.

The chain joins TRBV10-3 to TRBJ1-2; D is uncertain. The CDR3 has 13 amino acids. In germline, CDR1 is ENHRY, CDR2 SYGVKD. The CDR3 sequence is CGSLDGFNYGYTF. The CDR3 DNA reads as TGTGGTTCATTGGACGGATTTAACTATGGCTACACCTTC.